This paragraph reports one T cell receptor (beta chain). Its cognate antigen has yet to be identified. No quality values exist for individual bases; no much larger clone is one base distant. Each donor gave one peripheral blood draw, approximately 100 mL on average, collected into heparinised tubes. Using a panel that included CD45RO, CCR7, CD25, CD127, CD95 and CD27, naive, central memory, regulatory and stem cell-like memory CD4+ T cells were sorted on a BD FACSAria II. A purity above 95% was achieved for all sorted populations. PBMCs were isolated immediately by Lymphoprep density gradient centrifugation and stained directly without culture. So that batch effects would be minimized, each experiment stained and sorted samples in pairs, pairing one healthy donor with one patient. The sample originates from a study of beta chain features in type 1 diabetes (dated by TCRdb to 2016 to 2019). Describing the broader study: Mean age, gender distribution, total cell number and subset yield were not different between patients and healthy donors. A total of approximately 99,000,000 sorted cells were examined across all samples, and RNA yield correlated strongly with the number of cells per subset. In the study, recently diagnosed type 1 diabetes patients and matched healthy donors were compared on the TCRB repertoires of their sorted circulating CD4+ T cell subsets. Regulatory and stem cell-like memory subsets were isolated from only 8 patients and about eight healthy donors, whereas naive and central memory subsets came from all 30 or so donors. Points the paper makes about the study in general: Shorter templates might have been favored by PCR, but patient and control samples were amplified and corrected together, so both groups would have been affected equally by any skew. Naive, central memory and regulatory TCRB repertoires appeared more similar among patients than among healthy donors. Because cDNA was sequenced instead of genomic DNA, highly expressing activated cells could be over-represented, though the groups showed no difference in activation or CD3 levels. Patients with type 1 diabetes made fewer insertions and deleted more nucleotides at VDJ recombination sites, implying thymic rearrangement abnormalities. HLA sub-analyses involved small numbers of individuals, so any influence of HLA type on TCRB rearrangement remained unresolved. A moderate but significant shortening of TCRB CDR3 length was observed in type 1 diabetes patients in all four CD4+ subsets.

The V end gives up 4 bases and the J end 5 bases, leaving 13 bases in the junction not matched to a gene. From cysteine to phenylalanine, the CDR3 is 17 amino acids long. Only the CDR3 region is kept as DNA, spanning 51 bases read in frame from base 1. The germline V gene (reference sequence) provides CDR1 GTSNPN and CDR2 SVGIG. The High Capacity cDNA Reverse Transcription Kit was used to reverse transcribe all of the isolated RNA, meaning that expressed TCRB transcripts were what got sequenced. Deep immunoSEQ sequencing was performed on naive, central memory and regulatory T cell samples, with an average of roughly 4 million total reads per sample. Sorted cells were lysed in RLT buffer, and RNA was extracted using DNase-treated RNeasy Micro or Mini kits according to cell number. To prevent cross-contamination, each cell subset was processed individually, whereas patient and healthy donor samples were processed jointly. Using the immunoSEQ multiplex PCR, TCRB sequences were amplified from cDNA into 87-bp fragments spanning the CDR3 region. Amplicons were sequenced on the Illumina HiSeq platform. For the original study's pipeline: PCR bias was computationally corrected using synthetic template baselines, reads within Hamming distance 2 were collapsed, and singletons that could not be merged were discarded. By aligning reads against IMGT, V, D and J genes, CDR3 length, and insertions or deletions at six rearrangement sites were assigned. Within each subset, clonotype counts were normalized to sorted cell number, and only after that were true diversity and Gini coefficients computed with the tcR R package. Repertoire sharing was quantified using the overlap coefficient calculated on TCRB nucleotide sequences. As a proxy for the pre-selection repertoire, out-of-frame TCRB sequences from naive cells were analyzed. This is the immuneACCESS table as TCRdb keeps it, with only in-frame sequences that have V and J called. A part of the clones is gone; compared with another copy, unresolved V genes explain less than half, and the rest is unexplained. Clone size and V and J calls were adopted from that table, with D and trimming inferred from the DNA. For this sample there are over 350,000 clones; about 15% appear just once. The ten largest clones add up to more than 0.015% of the sample.

The sequence derives from a woman younger than 30 in good health. The receptor chain draws on TRBV30 and TRBJ2-2; the junction holds 10 bases that match TRBD2. Sequencing was done on a sample of naive CD4+ T cells from blood. The cell subset or site tag for this specimen amounts to: true naive CD4+ T cells. The sequenced DNA is TGTGCCTGGACCCCGTCGGGTAGCGGGAGGACTACCGGGGAGCTGTTTTTT. Its amino acids are CAWTPSGSGRTTGELFF.